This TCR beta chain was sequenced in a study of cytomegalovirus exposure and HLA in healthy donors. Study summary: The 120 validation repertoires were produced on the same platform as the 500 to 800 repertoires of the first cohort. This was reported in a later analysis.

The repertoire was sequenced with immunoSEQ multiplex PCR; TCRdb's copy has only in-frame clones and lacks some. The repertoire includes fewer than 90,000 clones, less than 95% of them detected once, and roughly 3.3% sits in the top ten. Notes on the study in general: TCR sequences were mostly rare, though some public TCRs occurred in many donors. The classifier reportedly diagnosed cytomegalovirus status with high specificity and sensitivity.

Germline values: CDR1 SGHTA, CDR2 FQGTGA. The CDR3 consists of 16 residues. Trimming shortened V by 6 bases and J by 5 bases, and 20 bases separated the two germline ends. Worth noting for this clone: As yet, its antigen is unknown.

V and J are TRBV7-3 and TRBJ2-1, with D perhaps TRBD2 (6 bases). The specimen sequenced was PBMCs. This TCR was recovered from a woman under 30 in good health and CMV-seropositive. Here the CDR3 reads CASRLRVGTDNNEQFF. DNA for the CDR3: TGTGCCAGCAGACTAAGGGTGGGGACTGATAACAATGAGCAGTTCTTC.